The T cell receptor (beta chain) under discussion was sequenced for a study of blood T cell repertoires in COVID-19. Study-wide context: The United States, Italy and Spain supplied acute and convalescent COVID-19 samples. Sample material is recorded as cDNA or gDNA derived from T cells, B-cell-depleted T cells, or PBMCs.

The germline gives CDR1 SGDLS, CDR2 YYNGEE. V was cut by 4 bases and J by 4 bases, with 29 bases left in between. There are 20 residues in the CDR3. The data were produced by immunoSEQ multiplex PCR, yet TCRdb's version contains in-frame clones alone and is incomplete. This sample yields 190,000 or so clones, of which around four fifths are seen a single time; roughly 2.9% belongs to the top ten. The clonotype was recovered from a man between 45 and 60 years old with active or convalescent COVID-19. The V and J genes are TRBV9 and TRBJ2-2; D might be TRBD1 (6 bases). Sequencing used peripheral blood. CDR3 region: CASSLRVTGKDRTVTGELFF. The CDR3 nucleotides read TGTGCCAGCAGCCTTAGGGTAACCGGGAAGGACAGAACAGTCACCGGGGAGCTGTTTTTT.